Each of the 12 T cell receptor beta chains below was sequenced from the same sample in a study of Tregs in tolerant kidney transplant recipients. The table came from immunoSEQ multiplex PCR; TCRdb's copy has only in-frame clones and leaves some out. The repertoire has roughly 70,000 clones, 80% to 85% of them found once; the top ten carry roughly 4.5%. The source material was CD4+ T cells from blood. These receptors originate from a human donor in good health.

V usage is TRBV5-1 and J usage is TRBJ2-7; D not resolved. The CDR3 extends over 14 amino acids. The germline V gene has CDR1 SGHRS and CDR2 YFSETQ. Trimming took 2 bases from V and 2 from J, leaving 11 bases between them. The CDR3 region is CASSLLAGTYEQYF. The CDR3 DNA sequence: TGCGCCAGCAGCTTATTAGCTGGGACCTACGAGCAGTACTTC.

CDR3 DNA: TGTGCTAGTGGTTCCACAACTCCAGGGGGCGTAGAAAAACTGTTTTTT. It is translated as CASGSTTPGGVEKLFF. The chain carries TRBV12-5 and TRBJ1-4, with 8 positions matching TRBD1. The CDR3 runs 16 residues. The ends lost 4 bases at V and 8 bases at J; junction bases unmatched: 12. Germline V CDR1 and CDR2: LGHNT, FRNRAP.

This rearrangement joins TRBV19 to TRBJ2-4; D unresolved. V dropped 2 bases and J dropped 6 bases, with 8 bases sitting between them. The CDR3 totals 13 residues. From germline, CDR1 is LNHDA and CDR2 SQIVND (reference sequence). This CDR3 reads CASSITPANIQYF. In DNA form, the CDR3 reads TGTGCCAGTAGTATAACACCAGCAAACATTCAGTACTTC.

This clone was seen once. The chain is built from TRBV18 and TRBJ1-6, with D unclear. V lost 3 bases to trimming and J lost 10 bases, with 10 bases between them. The CDR3 consists of 13 residues. Germline CDR1 reads KGHSH; CDR2 reads LQKENI. CDR3 in DNA: TGTGCCAGCTCACCGGATCGCGGCTCACCCCTCCACTTT. Amino acids: CASSPDRGSPLHF.

This clone was detected once. V and J are TRBV4-3 and TRBJ2-7, with D perhaps given as TRBD1 or TRBD2 (6 bases each). The V end was cut by 1 base, the J end by 4 bases, with 14 bases between. The CDR3 covers 15 residues. Germline lookup yields CDR1 LGHNA and CDR2 YSLEER. The CDR3 region is CASSQGRGAGYEQYF. The CDR3 region has the DNA TGCGCCAGCAGCCAAGGGAGGGGGGCCGGGTACGAGCAGTACTTC.

The chain combines TRBV5-1 with TRBJ2-1; 12 bases map to TRBD2. V was clipped by 1 base and J by 5 bases; unmatched bases: 1. Germline V gene lookup returns CDR1 SGHRS and CDR2 YFSETQ. The length of the CDR3 is 15 residues. The chain's CDR3 is CASSLRLAGDNEQFF. DNA of the CDR3: TGCGCCAGCAGCTTGAGACTAGCGGGAGACAATGAGCAGTTCTTC.

V is TRBV9 and J is TRBJ2-6; D is unclear. Trimming cost V 7 bases and J 4 bases, with 9 bases left between them. CDR3 length: 13 residues. Germline V gives CDR1 SGDLS, CDR2 YYNGEE. The CDR3 coding sequence is TGTGCCAGCCTGACTCTGGGGGCCAACGTCCTGACTTTC. Protein product: CASLTLGANVLTF.

The V gene is TRBV18, the J gene TRBJ1-2; 9 bases are a match to TRBD1. The germline gives CDR1 KGHSH, CDR2 LQKENI. CDR3 length equals 16 residues. V was pared by 4 bases and J by 6 bases, with 12 bases of the junction left unmatched. The CDR3 reads CASSLTSGDRENGYTF. CDR3 bases: TGTGCCAGCTCACTAACCTCGGGGGACAGGGAAAATGGCTACACCTTC.

The rearrangement uses TRBV4-1 and TRBJ2-3; D gene unclear. Looked up from germline, CDR1 is MGHRA and CDR2 is YSYEKL. CDR3 size: 19 residues. V lost 0 bases to trimming and J lost 1 base, with 20 bases between them. CDR3 nucleotide sequence: TGCGCCAGCAGCCAAGAGATCCCCGGCGTCGGCTCCGGCACAGATACGCAGTATTTT. It codes for CASSQEIPGVGSGTDTQYF.

V is TRBV18 and J is TRBJ1-1; no clear D gene. There are 12 residues in the CDR3. Germline CDR1 and CDR2: KGHSH and LQKENI. V lost 4 bases and J lost 2, with 5 bases in between. The CDR3 region is CASSQDNTEAFF. The CDR3 nucleotides read TGTGCCAGCTCACAGGACAACACTGAAGCTTTCTTT.

The chain links TRBV14 to TRBJ1-1; 7 positions match TRBD1. This CDR3 has 15 amino acids. The trim removed 4 bases at V and 2 bases at J, leaving 7 bases unmatched. Per the germline V gene, CDR1 is SGHDN and CDR2 is FVKESK. CDR3 sequence: CASSLHGQANTEAFF. DNA of the CDR3: TGTGCCAGCAGCCTTCATGGACAGGCTAACACTGAAGCTTTCTTT.

This chain joins TRBV19 and TRBJ1-3; no firm D call. This CDR3 has 14 amino acids. Germline V CDR1 and CDR2: LNHDA, SQIVND (reference sequence). Trimming took 7 bases from V and 1 from J, leaving 11 bases between them. In DNA, the CDR3 is TGTGCCAGTACCCACCTACCTTCTGGAAACACCATATATTTT. It is translated as CASTHLPSGNTIYF.